Below are 18 T cell receptor beta chains sequenced from a single sample in a study of STAT3 mutations in large granular lymphocyte leukemia. No antigen has been identified for these receptors. Broader study findings: Every T-LGLL patient had at least one immunodominant TCRbeta clonotype.

Using immunoSEQ multiplex PCR, the repertoire was profiled, and TCRdb retains in-frame clones only, with some absent. The table includes some 2,400 clones, 53% detected once. The sequencing sample was made of peripheral blood mononuclear cells. The receptors derive from a man in his 60s with T-cell large granular lymphocyte leukemia. Some clones in this sample may be carry-over from other donors' samples.

The gene calls are TRBV5-1 and TRBJ2-7; TRBD2 aligns across 7 bases. The germline V gene encodes CDR1 SGHRS and CDR2 YFSETQ. The V and J ends lost 1 base and 5 bases, in that order; junction bases with no gene match: 9. There are 15 residues in the CDR3. The CDR3 reads CASSLSGEGRHEQYV. The CDR3 DNA follows: TGCGCCAGCAGCTTGTCGGGGGAGGGCCGACACGAGCAGTACGTC.

This clone occurred a few times. The V call is TRBV28, the J call TRBJ1-5; 9 bases are shared with TRBD1. Losses at the gene ends were 6 bases for V and 6 bases for J; bases not matched to a gene: 9. CDR1 and CDR2 from the germline V gene are MDHEN and SYDVKM. The CDR3 has 15 residues. The CDR3, as DNA: TGTGCCAGCAGCCCTTGGGACAGGGAGGGTCAGCCCCAGCATTTT. Translating it yields CASSPWDREGQPQHF.

The chain links TRBV30 to TRBJ1-2; TRBD1 matches 8 bases. This CDR3 contains 12 residues. Per germline, CDR1 GTSNPN and CDR2 SVGIG (reference sequence). The V segment lost 8 bases and the J segment 2 bases; nucleotides outside the gene matches: 4. The CDR3 spells CAGQGRNYGYTF. CDR3 nucleotide sequence: TGTGCCGGACAGGGACGCAACTATGGCTACACCTTC. Based on the CDR3 plus reference TRBV30 and TRBJ1-2, the full variable domain is SQTIHQWPATLVQPVGSPLSLECTVEGTSNPNLYWYRQAAGRGLQLLFYSVGIGQISSEVPQNLSASRPQDRQFILSSKKLLLSDSGFYLCAGQGRNYGYTFGSGTRLTVV.

The chain joins TRBV30 to TRBJ1-6; no reliable D call. V was shortened by 2 bases and J by 11 bases, with 13 bases between the two germline ends. The CDR3 totals 13 residues. Germline V gene sequence: CDR1 GTSNPN, CDR2 SVGIG (reference sequence). Written as DNA, the CDR3 is TGTGCCTGGAGTCCCTTGGTTTTGGCACCCCTCCACTTT. Translation gives CAWSPLVLAPLHF.

This clone was seen more than once but under ten times. The J gene is TRBJ2-1, the V gene TRBV11-3; TRBD1 matches 12 bases. This CDR3 is 17 amino acids long. The germline V gene has CDR1 SGHNT and CDR2 YENEEA. The junction had 11 bases not matched to a gene; V was cut back by 2 bases and J by 9 bases. CDR3 region: CASSLRSRDRGRVEQFF. CDR3 sequence (DNA): TGTGCCAGCAGCTTAAGATCACGGGACAGGGGGCGCGTTGAGCAGTTCTTC.

In this sample, this clone turned up a few times. The genes are TRBV18 and TRBJ2-1; maybe TRBD2 (6 bases). Germline loops: CDR1 KGHSH, CDR2 LQKENI. The CDR3 runs to 14 residues. V was trimmed by 6 bases and J by 1 base, leaving 10 bases between them. The CDR3: CASSPAGSYNEQFF. CDR3 in DNA: TGTGCCAGCTCGCCGGCGGGATCCTACAATGAGCAGTTCTTC.

This clone was detected only a few times. The rearrangement links TRBV29-1 to TRBJ2-7; D unclear. CDR3 size: 11 residues. With 4 bases removed from V and 2 bases from J, the gap between germline ends came to 6 bases. Germline V gene data show CDR1 as SQVTM and CDR2 as ANQGSEA. CDR3 amino acids: CSVGSPYEQYF. CDR3 sequence (DNA): TGCAGCGTTGGCAGTCCCTACGAGCAGTACTTC.

This chain connects TRBV5-1 to TRBJ1-2; the D is unclear. V lost 4 bases, J lost 4 bases, and 11 bases lay in between. Germline assignment: CDR1 SGHRS and CDR2 YFSETQ. The CDR3 consists of 13 residues. CDR3 bases: TGCGCCAGCAGCAGGGAACCCAGCTATGGCTACACCTTC. The encoded protein is CASSREPSYGYTF.

This chain connects TRBV7-8 to TRBJ2-3; D could derive from TRBD1 or TRBD2 (5 bases each). Trimming stripped 1 base from V and 5 bases from J, with 16 bases between. Looked up from germline, CDR1 is SGHVS and CDR2 is FQNEAQ. The CDR3 sequence is 16 residues long. In DNA, the CDR3 is TGTGCCAGCAGCTTAGAGGCAGGGAGCGCTGGAGATACGCAGTATTTT. It is translated as CASSLEAGSAGDTQYF.

A few counts support this clone. The V call is TRBV6-6, the J call TRBJ2-1; TRBD2 is a possible D gene (6 bases). V lost 2 bases, J lost 8 bases, and 13 bases lay in between. CDR3 length: 14 amino acids. Germline loops: CDR1 MNHNY, CDR2 SVGAGI (reference sequence). CDR3 in amino acids: CASSYPGGGYEQFF. The CDR3 DNA is TGTGCCAGCAGTTACCCGGGTGGGGGGTATGAGCAGTTCTTC.

V and J are TRBV7-6 and TRBJ1-6; D is uncertain. CDR1 is SGHVS and CDR2 is FNYEAQ in the germline V gene. There are 16 residues in the CDR3. The germline V and J ends were trimmed by 3 bases and 8 bases, with 17 bases remaining between them. The CDR3 coding sequence is TGTGCCAGCAGCTTGTCGGGTACACTTGGGGATTCACCCCTCCACTTT. It specifies CASSLSGTLGDSPLHF.

The V gene is TRBV5-4, the J gene TRBJ2-1; unclear D gene. CDR3 length: 12 amino acids. V lost 4 bases and J 7 bases, leaving 9 bases between the germline ends. Germline V lookup: CDR1 SGHNT, CDR2 YYREEE (reference sequence). CDR3 DNA sequence: TGTGCCAGCAGCCTTCCAAAGAATGAGCAGTTCTTC. This codes for CASSLPKNEQFF.

This clone was seen only a few times. V usage is TRBV6-5 and J usage is TRBJ2-7; maybe TRBD1 (7 bases). The CDR3 contains 12 residues. The germline gives CDR1 MNHEY, CDR2 SVGAGI. The V gene lost 6 bases and the J gene lost 4 bases, with 10 bases spanning the gap. The CDR3 sequence: CASRQGGYEQYF. DNA of the CDR3: TGTGCCAGCAGGCAGGGGGGTTACGAGCAGTACTTC.

The chain recombines TRBV30 with TRBJ1-5; D remains ambiguous. This CDR3 region has 13 residues. Germline V gene data show CDR1 as GTSNPN and CDR2 as SVGIG (reference sequence). The V gene lost 0 bases and the J gene lost 6 bases, with 9 bases spanning the gap. In DNA form, the CDR3 reads TGTGCCTGGAGTGTAAACGGATTTCAGCCCCAGCATTTT. Its translation: CAWSVNGFQPQHF.

The rearrangement joins TRBV18 to TRBJ1-1, with 7 bases aligning to TRBD1. Germline values: CDR1 KGHSH, CDR2 LQKENI. CDR3 length: 14 amino acids. Germline trimming cut 4 bases from V and 1 base from J; bases unmatched to any gene: 3. The CDR3 spells CASSQRTGNTEAFF. Written as DNA, the CDR3 is TGTGCCAGCTCACAGCGGACAGGGAACACTGAAGCTTTCTTT.

This chain links TRBV6-5 with TRBJ2-3; D uncertain. With 2 bases removed from V and 2 bases from J, the gap between germline ends came to 8 bases. CDR1 MNHEY and CDR2 SVGAGI come from the germline V gene. This CDR3 spans 14 amino acids. The DNA of the CDR3 is TGTGCCAGCAGTTACGCACTTCTCACAGATACGCAGTATTTT. Translation: CASSYALLTDTQYF.

The rearrangement uses TRBV5-1 and TRBJ1-6; no clear D. V was clipped by 0 bases and J by 5 bases, with 12 bases between them. Germline V gene sequence: CDR1 SGHRS, CDR2 YFSETQ. The CDR3 spans 16 residues. The CDR3 sequence is CASSLGEGRNNSPLHF. CDR3 in DNA: TGCGCCAGCAGCTTGGGGGAAGGGAGGAATAATTCACCCCTCCACTTT.

This rearrangement joins TRBV5-4 to TRBJ1-2; unclear D gene. The V gene's germline CDR1 is SGHNT and CDR2 YYREEE (reference sequence). The CDR3 is made up of 14 amino acids. V dropped 7 bases and J dropped 7 bases, with 20 bases sitting between them. CDR3 nucleotide sequence: TGTGCCAGCGGGCTGGAGAAGGCGGCCTCTGGCTACACCTTC. It yields the protein CASGLEKAASGYTF.